This entry features one TCR beta chain sequence. The data are from a study of blood T cells in healthy people across ages. With a J-beta primer mix and a sample-barcoded 5' primer, a second PCR ran roughly 6 to 11 cycles. TCRdb called the 5' RACE reads again in MiXCR, with one record for every CDR3 protein. The sample carries approximately 940,000 distinct CDR3 sequences, about 44% recorded once. The CDR3 consists of 15 residues. Between the trimmed V and J ends, which lost 5 bases and 2 bases, there was a span of 15 bases. The germline V gene encodes CDR1 MNHNS and CDR2 SASEGT. The receptor was derived from a man aged 25-45 years in good health. Specimen: blood. This rearrangement joins TRBV6-1 to TRBJ1-2, with a possible D match to TRBD1 (6 bases). As DNA, the CDR3 is TGTGCCAGCAGTTCACAACTGCAGGGGAACTATGGCTACACCTTC. Translated, it gives CASSSQLQGNYGYTF.